This TCR beta chain originates from a study of CD4 T cells in relation to SARS-CoV-2 and coronaviruses. CDR1 and CDR2 from the germline V gene are LGHDT and YNNKEL (reference sequence). Trimming left V 6 bases short and J 2 bases short, with 7 bases between. This CDR3 comprises 13 residues. This clone was picked up one time. The antigen remains undetermined. CD4+ T cells from unexposed donors were obtained before the COVID-19 pandemic (2011-2018). The cells were cultured for about 10 days before CD4+ T cells were isolated. Cultures received half-medium IL-2 refreshes on days 3 and 7. Using immunoSEQ multiplex PCR, the repertoire was profiled, and TCRdb retains in-frame clones only, with some absent. The sample includes 20,000 to 25,000 clones, just over 75% seen only once; the top ten take around 15%.

The sequence derives from a human donor in good health. The sample was CD4+ T cells from PBMCs, cultured in vitro. The chain couples TRBV3-1 (or the pseudogene TRBV3-2) to TRBJ2-2, with unresolved D. The CDR3: CASRGFNTGELFF. CDR3 in DNA: TGTGCCAGCAGGGGCTTCAACACCGGGGAGCTGTTTTTT.